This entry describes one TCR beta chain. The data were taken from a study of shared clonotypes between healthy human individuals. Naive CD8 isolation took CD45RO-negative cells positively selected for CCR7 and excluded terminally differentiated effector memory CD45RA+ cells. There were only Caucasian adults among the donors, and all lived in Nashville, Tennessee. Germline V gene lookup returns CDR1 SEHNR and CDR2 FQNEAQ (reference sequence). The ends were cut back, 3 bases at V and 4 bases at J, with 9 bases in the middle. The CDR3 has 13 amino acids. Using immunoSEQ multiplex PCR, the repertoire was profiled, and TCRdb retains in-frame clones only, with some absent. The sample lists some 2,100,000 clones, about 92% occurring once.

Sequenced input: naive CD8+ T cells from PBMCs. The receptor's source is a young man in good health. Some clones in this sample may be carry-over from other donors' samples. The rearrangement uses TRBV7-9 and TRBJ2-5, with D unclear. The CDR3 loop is CASSLSGVETQYF. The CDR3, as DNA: TGTGCCAGCAGCTTGTCGGGCGTAGAGACCCAGTACTTC.